A single sample gave rise to the 13 T cell receptor beta chains below, sequenced in a study of T cell changes during pregnancy in multiple sclerosis. Generated by immunoSEQ multiplex PCR, the TCRdb table keeps only in-frame clones and is missing some. The repertoire holds about 61,000 clones, with 85% to 95% as singletons. Here the sequenced sample was CD8+ T cells from peripheral blood mononuclear cells, taken in the third trimester of pregnancy. Receptors originate from a female donor with multiple sclerosis, enrolled in a pregnancy study.

The genes are TRBV6-6 and TRBJ2-7, with a weak D call TRBD1 (6 bases). The CDR3 extends over 14 amino acids. The germline V gene encodes CDR1 MNHNY and CDR2 SVGAGI (reference sequence). Between the trimmed V and J ends, which lost 6 bases and 2 bases, there was a span of 14 bases. The CDR3 here is CASRQADSAYEQYF. The CDR3 DNA reads as TGTGCCAGCAGACAGGCGGACAGTGCCTACGAGCAGTACTTC.

The chain employs TRBV7-8 and TRBJ1-1; D may be TRBD1 (5 bases). This CDR3 is 14 amino acids long. Germline CDR1 reads SGHVS; CDR2 reads FQNEAQ. The germline V and J ends were trimmed by 0 bases and 1 base, with 6 bases remaining between them. In DNA form, the CDR3 reads TGTGCCAGCAGCTTAGCGGGGGGGAACACTGAAGCTTTCTTT. Encoded protein: CASSLAGGNTEAFF.

The chain recombines TRBV7-2 with TRBJ2-3; tentative D call: TRBD2 (6 bases). CDR3 size: 16 residues. Per germline, CDR1 SGHTA and CDR2 FQGNSA. The germline V and J ends were trimmed by 4 bases and 3 bases, with 17 bases remaining between them. CDR3 region: CASSSLNLARTDTQYF. For the CDR3, the DNA is TGTGCCAGCAGCTCGTTAAACCTAGCGCGGACAGATACGCAGTATTTT.

The chain couples TRBV27 to TRBJ2-1, with D perhaps matching TRBD2 (6 bases). Germline V lookup: CDR1 MNHEY, CDR2 SMNVEV (reference sequence). Trimming left V 5 bases short and J 7 bases short, with 15 bases between. This CDR3 spans 14 amino acids. In nucleotides, the CDR3 is TGTGCCAGCAGTAAACCTCCGGCGGGGAATGAGCAGTTCTTC. Translating gives CASSKPPAGNEQFF.

V usage is TRBV19 and J usage is TRBJ1-6, with TRBD1 matching over 7 bases. The CDR3 has 16 amino acids. Trimming cost V 3 bases and J 8 bases; bases outside gene matches: 10. The germline gives CDR1 LNHDA, CDR2 SQIVND (reference sequence). CDR3 nucleotides: TGTGCCAGTAGTATTTACCACGGGACAGAGGATTCACCCCTCCACTTT. This gives the protein CASSIYHGTEDSPLHF.

The table lists this clone with a few counts. This sequence joins TRBV4-1 and TRBJ1-1, with D unclear. Germline assignment: CDR1 MGHRA and CDR2 YSYEKL. CDR3 length equals 15 residues. V was cut by 3 bases and J by 1 base, with 12 bases left in between. This CDR3 is CASSQSETENTEAFF. The CDR3 bases are TGCGCCAGCAGCCAGAGCGAGACCGAGAACACTGAAGCTTTCTTT.

This clone was observed once. The rearrangement joins TRBV27 to TRBJ1-2; D may be TRBD1 (5 bases). Germline lookup yields CDR1 MNHEY and CDR2 SMNVEV (reference sequence). This CDR3 is built from 14 residues. Trimming removed 0 bases from V and 9 bases from J, with 14 bases in between. The CDR3 loop is CASSLSGGSMSYTF. CDR3 nucleotide sequence: TGTGCCAGCAGTTTATCCGGGGGGAGTATGAGCTACACCTTC.

The genes are TRBV27 and TRBJ2-1; 11 nucleotides line up with TRBD2. Germline-derived CDR1 and CDR2 are MNHEY and SMNVEV (reference sequence). The CDR3 extends over 16 amino acids. The V and J ends lost 6 bases and 2 bases, in that order; junction bases with no gene match: 6. The CDR3 loop reads CASSPLAGAAYNEQFF. The CDR3, as DNA: TGTGCCAGCAGCCCACTAGCGGGAGCGGCCTACAATGAGCAGTTCTTC.

The rearrangement joins TRBV5-1 to TRBJ2-7; a possible D gene is TRBD1 (5 bases). CDR3 length equals 13 residues. Between the trimmed V and J ends, which lost 0 bases and 3 bases, there was a span of 7 bases. From germline, CDR1 is SGHRS and CDR2 YFSETQ. The CDR3 spells CASSLGQYYEQYF. CDR3 bases: TGCGCCAGCAGCTTGGGACAGTACTACGAGCAGTACTTC. The variable domain in full, completed from reference TRBV5-1 and TRBJ2-7, reads KAGVTQTPRYLIKTRGQQVTLSCSPISGHRSVSWYQQTPGQGLQFLFEYFSETQRNKGNFPGRFSGRQFSNSRSEMNVSTLELGDSALYLCASSLGQYYEQYFGPGTRLTVT.

The chain joins TRBV4-1 to TRBJ2-7; 7 bases agree with TRBD1. The germline gives CDR1 MGHRA, CDR2 YSYEKL. The V and J ends lost 4 bases and 5 bases, in that order; junction bases with no gene match: 14. The CDR3 has 16 residues. DNA of the CDR3: TGCGCCAGCAGCCGGACCATCGACAGGGTCGGCAACGAGCAGTACTTC. This codes for CASSRTIDRVGNEQYF.

There are a few counts of this clone. The chain links TRBV2 to TRBJ1-1, with TRBD1 matching 9 bases. The CDR3 is 14 residues long. Germline CDR1 is SNHLY and CDR2 is FYNNEI. V trimming: 6 bases; J trimming: 2 bases; junction bases outside the gene matches: 4. This CDR3 reads CASRGQGDNTEAFF. CDR3 nucleotides: TGTGCCAGCAGGGGACAGGGAGACAACACTGAAGCTTTCTTT.

The chain joins TRBV27 to TRBJ2-7; D is possibly TRBD2 (5 bases). Germline CDR1 reads MNHEY; CDR2 reads SMNVEV (reference sequence). V gave up 2 bases and J gave up 3 bases, with 8 bases separating them. The CDR3 runs 13 residues. Written as DNA, the CDR3 is TGTGCCAGCAGTTTAAGAGGGATCTACGAGCAGTACTTC. This codes for CASSLRGIYEQYF.

The V gene is TRBV2, the J gene TRBJ2-7; D ambiguous. Looked up from germline, CDR1 is SNHLY and CDR2 is FYNNEI. The CDR3 is made up of 11 amino acids. V was clipped by 8 bases and J by 3 bases, with 8 bases between them. CDR3 nucleotide sequence: TGTGCCAGCGGGCTGCTCTACGAGCAGTACTTC. Translating gives CASGLLYEQYF.